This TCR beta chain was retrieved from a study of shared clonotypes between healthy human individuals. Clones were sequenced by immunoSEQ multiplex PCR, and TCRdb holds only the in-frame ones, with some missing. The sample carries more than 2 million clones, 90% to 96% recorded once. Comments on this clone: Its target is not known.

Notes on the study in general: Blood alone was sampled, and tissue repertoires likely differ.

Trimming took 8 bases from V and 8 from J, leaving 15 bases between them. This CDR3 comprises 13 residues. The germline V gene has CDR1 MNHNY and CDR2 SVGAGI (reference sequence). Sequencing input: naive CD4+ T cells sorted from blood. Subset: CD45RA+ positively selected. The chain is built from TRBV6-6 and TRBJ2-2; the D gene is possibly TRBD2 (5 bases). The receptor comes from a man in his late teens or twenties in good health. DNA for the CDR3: TGTGCCAGCGAGAACACCCGAGGGGGGGAGCTGTTTTTT. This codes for CASENTRGGELFF.